The sequence of this T cell receptor (beta chain) was determined in a study of blood T cells in healthy people across ages. The second PCR ran about 6 to 12 cycles with a sample-barcoded 5' primer and J-beta primers. With 12 random nucleotides, a template-switch adaptor tagged each individual cDNA molecule. MiXCR, applied by TCRdb to the 5' RACE reads, yields one record per CDR3 protein. The data show hundreds of thousands of distinct CDR3 sequences, with about 48% seen just once and around 15% held by the top ten. The CDR3 totals 13 residues. Germline V CDR1 and CDR2: KGHDR, SFDVKD. The sample consisted of blood. The chain joins TRBV24-1 to TRBJ2-7, with D tentatively TRBD1 (5 bases). The J call may be mistaken, given a closer DNA end match to TRBJ2-5. This TCR derives from a man in his thirties or forties in good health. The CDR3 protein is CATSESGWETQYF. The DNA for the CDR3 is TGTGCCACCAGTGAATCAGGGTGGGAGACCCAGTACTTC.